Below are 12 T cell receptor beta chains sequenced from a single sample in a study of blood T cell repertoires in COVID-19. Measured with immunoSEQ multiplex PCR; TCRdb has only the in-frame clones, and not every one. This sample has about 250,000 clones, with roughly 83% found just once. Sample: peripheral blood. These receptors were taken from a man older than 75 with acute or convalescent COVID-19.

The count of this clone is one. This rearrangement joins TRBV7-9 to TRBJ1-4; TRBD1 agrees at 7 bases. Germline V gene data show CDR1 as SEHNR and CDR2 as FQNEAQ (reference sequence). The CDR3 spans 18 residues. V shed 4 bases, J shed 6 bases, and the junction held 17 bases outside the gene matches. The CDR3 DNA is TGTGCCAGCAGCTCAACGATAGGAGGGGGCAGGGAGTATGAAAAACTGTTTTTT. Translating it yields CASSSTIGGGREYEKLFF. The entire variable domain, with the rest obtained from reference TRBV7-9 and TRBJ1-4, is as follows: DTGVSQNPRHKITKRGQNVTFRCDPISEHNRLYWYRQTLGQGPEFLTYFQNEAQLEKSRLLSDRFSAERPKGSFSTLEIQRTEQGDSAMYLCASSSTIGGGREYEKLFFGSGTQLSVL.

The chain couples TRBV27 to TRBJ2-3; D is undetermined. Trimming stripped 3 bases from V and 7 bases from J, with 14 bases between. CDR3 size: 14 residues. Germline V gene data show CDR1 as MNHEY and CDR2 as SMNVEV (reference sequence). The CDR3 DNA sequence: TGTGCCAGCAGTTTCGTCGGGTCCAGCAATACGCAGTATTTT. Translation gives CASSFVGSSNTQYF.

CDR3 sequence (DNA): TGTGCCAGCAGTTCCTACAGGGGTAATTCACCCCTCCACTTT. This codes for CASSSYRGNSPLHF. This chain joins TRBV28 and TRBJ1-6; TRBD1 agrees at 7 bases. V shed 4 bases and J 6 bases; nucleotides not matched to a gene: 3. In germline, CDR1 is MDHEN, CDR2 SYDVKM. This CDR3 is 14 amino acids long.

This chain connects TRBV12-5 to TRBJ1-4; 8 bases fit TRBD1. The CDR3 loop spans 14 amino acids. In germline, CDR1 is LGHNT, CDR2 FRNRAP. With V trimmed by 4 bases and J by 8 bases, 6 bases remained unmatched. Written as DNA, the CDR3 is TGTGCTAGTGGTTCGGGACAGGCTATAGAAAAACTGTTTTTT. Protein: CASGSGQAIEKLFF.

V and J are TRBV7-2 and TRBJ1-4, with 8 bases identical to TRBD1. Per the germline V gene, CDR1 is SGHTA and CDR2 is FQGNSA. CDR3 length: 16 amino acids. Trimming at V came to 6 bases and at J to 7 bases, leaving 13 bases not matched to a gene. The CDR3 DNA reads TGTGCCAGCAGTTCAAACCCAGGGGGCGGAGGTGAAAAACTGTTTTTT. It codes for CASSSNPGGGGEKLFF. The whole variable domain, filled in from reference TRBV7-2 and TRBJ1-4, reads GAGVSQSPSNKVTEKGKDVELRCDPISGHTALYWYRQSLGQGLEFLIYFQGNSAPDKSGLPSDRFSAERTGGSVSTLTIQRTQQEDSAVYLCASSSNPGGGGEKLFFGSGTQLSVL.

This chain uses TRBV28 with TRBJ2-7; TRBD1 matches 10 bases. Trimming cost V 8 bases and J 8 bases; bases outside gene matches: 15. The V gene's germline CDR1 is MDHEN and CDR2 SYDVKM. The CDR3 has 15 residues. CDR3 loop: CASSPSDRGAPKQYF. In nucleotides, the CDR3 is TGTGCCAGCTCACCGTCGGACAGGGGGGCTCCGAAGCAGTACTTC.

The chain combines TRBV28 with TRBJ2-7; 7 nucleotides align to TRBD2. The trim removed 3 bases at V and 4 bases at J, leaving 9 bases unmatched. The germline V gene encodes CDR1 MDHEN and CDR2 SYDVKM. The CDR3 totals 15 residues. CDR3 nucleotides: TGTGCCAGCAGTTTTGCCGGGAGCGGGATTTACGAGCAGTACTTC. Its protein is CASSFAGSGIYEQYF.

The V gene is TRBV5-1, the J gene TRBJ1-6; 10 nucleotides agree with TRBD1. The CDR3 totals 12 residues. Germline trimming cut 7 bases from V and 8 bases from J; bases unmatched to any gene: 0. Germline V gene sequence: CDR1 SGHRS, CDR2 YFSETQ. The CDR3: CASGTGDSPLHF. The CDR3 region has the DNA TGCGCCAGCGGGACAGGGGATTCACCCCTCCACTTT.

To note about this clone: Within the sample, other DNA sequences also encode this same CDR3. This chain uses TRBV5-1 with TRBJ2-1; D uncertain. The CDR3 is 16 residues long. From germline, CDR1 is SGHRS and CDR2 YFSETQ. Trimming removed 5 bases from V and 7 bases from J, with 22 bases in between. CDR3 nucleotides: TGCGCCAGCAGGGCTTCCGTCGACACTCCTCGGAATGAGCAGTTCTTC. It yields the protein CASRASVDTPRNEQFF. The entire variable domain, with the rest obtained from reference TRBV5-1 and TRBJ2-1, is as follows: KAGVTQTPRYLIKTRGQQVTLSCSPISGHRSVSWYQQTPGQGLQFLFEYFSETQRNKGNFPGRFSGRQFSNSRSEMNVSTLELGDSALYLCASRASVDTPRNEQFFGPGTRLTVL.

The genes are TRBV5-1 and TRBJ1-3; D gene uncertain. Germline CDR1 SGHRS, CDR2 YFSETQ. This CDR3 comprises 17 residues. With 1 base removed from V and 6 bases from J, the gap between germline ends came to 20 bases. CDR3 sequence: CASSLYPGARGINTIYF. Written as DNA, the CDR3 is TGCGCCAGCAGCTTGTACCCCGGTGCCCGCGGAATAAACACCATATATTTT.

This clone was observed a handful of times. The chain is built from TRBV7-3 and TRBJ2-1, with D perhaps TRBD1 (6 bases). Germline CDR1 reads SGHTA; CDR2 reads FQGTGA. The CDR3 spans 14 residues. V lost 0 bases and J lost 4, with 7 bases in between. The CDR3, as DNA: TGTGCCAGCAGCTTAACCGGACAGTACAATGAGCAGTTCTTC. Its protein product is CASSLTGQYNEQFF.

This clone was counted between two and nine times. This rearrangement joins TRBV11-2 to TRBJ2-7, with a possible D match to TRBD1 (6 bases). This CDR3 has 18 amino acids. Germline V CDR1 and CDR2: SGHAT, FQNNGV. Trimming took off 0 bases at V and 3 bases at J, with 21 bases between the two ends. The DNA for the CDR3 is TGTGCCAGCAGCTTAGATAATCCCGCAAGGACAGTGCACTACGAGCAGTACTTC. Amino acids: CASSLDNPARTVHYEQYF. The entire variable domain, with the rest obtained from reference TRBV11-2 and TRBJ2-7, is as follows: EAGVAQSPRYKIIEKRQSVAFWCNPISGHATLYWYQQILGQGPKLLIQFQNNGVVDDSQLPKDRFSAERLKGVDSTLKIQPAKLEDSAVYLCASSLDNPARTVHYEQYFGPGTRLTVT.